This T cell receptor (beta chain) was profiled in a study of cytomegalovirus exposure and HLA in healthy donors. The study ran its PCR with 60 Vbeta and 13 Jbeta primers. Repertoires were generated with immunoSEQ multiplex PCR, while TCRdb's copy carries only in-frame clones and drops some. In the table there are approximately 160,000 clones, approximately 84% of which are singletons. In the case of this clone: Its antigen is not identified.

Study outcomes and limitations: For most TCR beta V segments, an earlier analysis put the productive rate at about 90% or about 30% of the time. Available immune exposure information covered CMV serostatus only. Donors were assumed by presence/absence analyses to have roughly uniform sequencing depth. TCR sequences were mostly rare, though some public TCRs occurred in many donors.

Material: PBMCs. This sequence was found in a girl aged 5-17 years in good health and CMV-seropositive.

Here the CDR3 reads CASNPTGLTNEKLFF. The CDR3 DNA reads TGTGCCAGCAACCCTACAGGGCTAACTAATGAAAAACTGTTTTTT. The rearrangement links TRBV6-1 to TRBJ1-4, with D tentatively TRBD1 (6 bases). The CDR3 contains 15 residues. Germline CDR1 reads MNHNS; CDR2 reads SASEGT. Trimming stripped 7 bases from V and 1 base from J, with 13 bases between.